These 22 T cell receptor beta chains originate from one sample sequenced in a study of metastatic and nonmetastatic thyroid tumors. TCRdb ran MiXCR on the PCR reads. The data hold 10,000 to 15,000 clones, with 25% to 40% observed a single time. There were no patients who had received any treatment before thyroid surgery. The material sequenced was tumor tissue. These receptors were obtained from a female donor with papillary thyroid cancer or a benign thyroid nodule (not recorded which). Some clones in this sample may be carry-over from other donors' samples.

This clone is judged medium-sized (0.01 to 0.1%). The chain joins TRBV28 to TRBJ1-2; 11 bases are a match to TRBD1. Germline V CDR1 and CDR2: MDHEN, SYDVKM. The CDR3 spans 15 residues. With 5 bases clipped from V and 8 bases from J, the junction kept 10 bases outside the gene matches. The CDR3 spells CASSDPGQGAGGYTF. The CDR3 DNA reads as TGTGCCAGCAGTGACCCCGGACAGGGGGCTGGGGGCTACACCTTC.

This clone has more than one count but fewer than ten. The chain has TRBV20-1 and TRBJ1-2, with a possible D match to TRBD1 (6 bases). The length of the CDR3 is 12 residues. Germline V CDR1 and CDR2: DFQATT, SNEGSKA (reference sequence). The ends were cut back, 0 bases at V and 8 bases at J, with 10 bases in the middle. The CDR3 nucleotides are TGCAGTGCTAGAGAGGGACAATTGGGCTACACCTTC. It encodes CSAREGQLGYTF.

Many counts were recorded for this clone. The chain recombines TRBV2 with TRBJ1-1, with 12 bases lining up with TRBD1. The V gene end was trimmed by 6 bases and the J gene end by 4 bases; junction bases not matched to a gene: 3. In germline, CDR1 is SNHLY, CDR2 FYNNEI. The CDR3 consists of 14 residues. Here the CDR3 DNA reads TGTGCCAGCAGGGGACAGGGGGCTGGCACTGAAGCTTTCTTT. It codes for CASRGQGAGTEAFF.

This clone was observed at least ten times. This chain joins TRBV15 and TRBJ2-1; D is perhaps TRBD2 (6 bases). Germline lookup yields CDR1 LNHNV and CDR2 YYDKDF (reference sequence). The CDR3 extends over 16 amino acids. The V end lost 5 bases, the J end lost 7 bases, and 21 bases lay between the germline ends. CDR3 in DNA: TGTGCCACCAGCGGGTGGTTCGGGACTGCAGATAATGAGCAGTTCTTC. As protein: CATSGWFGTADNEQFF.

V is TRBV19 and J is TRBJ2-5; D is uncertain. The CDR3 totals 13 residues. Germline-derived CDR1 and CDR2 are LNHDA and SQIVND (reference sequence). V shed 5 bases and J shed 0 bases, with 7 bases lying between them. The CDR3 is CASSGHYQETQYF. The CDR3 DNA is TGTGCCAGTAGTGGGCACTACCAAGAGACCCAGTACTTC.

V is TRBV4-2 and J is TRBJ2-3, with 7 bases matching TRBD1. V lost 5 bases, J lost 2 bases, and 10 bases stayed unmatched. The CDR3 contains 16 residues. In germline, CDR1 is LGHNA, CDR2 YNFKEQ. Here the CDR3 reads CASSTRQGTHTDTQYF. The CDR3 nucleotides are TGTGCCAGCAGCACACGACAGGGAACACACACAGATACGCAGTATTTT.

This clone is termed large. The chain has TRBV30 and TRBJ2-7; TRBD1 matches at 8 bases. V shed 3 bases, J shed 4 bases, and the junction held 11 bases outside the gene matches. This CDR3 has 15 residues. Germline CDR1 GTSNPN, CDR2 SVGIG (reference sequence). The CDR3 sequence: CAWRDFGTGRYEQYF. In DNA form, the CDR3 reads TGTGCCTGGAGGGACTTCGGGACAGGAAGGTACGAGCAGTACTTC. Full variable domain (rest looked up from reference TRBV30 and TRBJ2-7): SQTIHQWPATLVQPVGSPLSLECTVEGTSNPNLYWYRQAAGRGLQLLFYSVGIGQISSEVPQNLSASRPQDRQFILSSKKLLLSDSGFYLCAWRDFGTGRYEQYFGPGTRLTVT.

Judged by abundance, this clone is medium-sized (0.01 to 0.1%). The gene calls are TRBV12-3 or TRBV12-4 and TRBJ2-5; 7 bases map to TRBD1. V shed 6 bases and J 1 base; nucleotides not matched to a gene: 5. The CDR3 has 14 residues. CDR3 residues: CASSPGQAQETQYF. CDR3 in DNA: TGTGCCAGCAGCCCCGGACAGGCCCAAGAGACCCAGTACTTC.

This clone was counted between two and nine times. This sample also contains other DNA sequences that code for the same CDR3. The chain carries TRBV10-2 and TRBJ2-6, with TRBD2 matching 8 bases. The CDR3 runs to 13 residues. Germline CDR1 reads WSHSY; CDR2 reads SAAADI. Losses at the gene ends were 9 bases for V and 7 bases for J; bases not matched to a gene: 5. The CDR3 sequence: CASGAGGANVLTF. The CDR3 DNA sequence: TGCGCCAGTGGGGCGGGAGGTGCCAACGTCCTGACTTTC.

The rearrangement uses TRBV11-2 and TRBJ1-1; 7 nucleotides align to TRBD1. The V gene end was trimmed by 4 bases and the J gene end by 1 base; junction bases not matched to a gene: 6. Germline V gene sequence: CDR1 SGHAT, CDR2 FQNNGV. The CDR3 covers 15 residues. CDR3 coding DNA: TGTGCCAGCAGCTATCGCAGGGGGGGGAACACTGAAGCTTTCTTT. Protein: CASSYRRGGNTEAFF.

This sequence joins TRBV11-3 and TRBJ2-1, with 8 bases matching TRBD2. With V trimmed by 5 bases and J by 6 bases, 6 bases remained unmatched. The CDR3 contains 14 residues. Germline V gives CDR1 SGHNT, CDR2 YENEEA. The CDR3 reads CASSPSGQSNEQFF. The CDR3 DNA is TGTGCCAGCAGCCCTAGCGGGCAGAGCAATGAGCAGTTCTTC. Filled out from reference TRBV11-3 and TRBJ2-1, the complete variable domain reads EAGVVQSPRYKIIEKKQPVAFWCNPISGHNTLYWYLQNLGQGPELLIRYENEEAVDDSQLPKDRFSAERLKGVDSTLKIQPAELGDSAVYLCASSPSGQSNEQFFGPGTRLTVL.

Concerning this clone: A read error may produce the germline difference seen at one junction end. Additional DNA sequences in this sample encode the identical CDR3. V and J are TRBV9 and TRBJ2-1; 7 bases align to TRBD2. Per germline, CDR1 SGDLS and CDR2 YYNGEE. The CDR3 totals 13 residues. The CDR3: CASSRTSGEGQFF. CDR3 nucleotide sequence: TGTGCTAGCAGCAGGACTAGTGGGGAGGGGCAGTTCTTC.

In this sample, this clone turned up once. This sequence joins TRBV30 and TRBJ1-5, with a tentative D call TRBD1 (5 bases). The V gene lost 1 base and the J gene lost 5 bases, with 6 bases spanning the gap. This CDR3 region has 12 residues. Looked up from germline, CDR1 is GTSNPN and CDR2 is SVGIG (reference sequence). CDR3 region: CAWSGGHQPQHF. The CDR3 DNA sequence: TGTGCCTGGAGTGGGGGACATCAGCCCCAGCATTTT.

The V gene is TRBV12-3 or TRBV12-4, the J gene TRBJ1-1, with 10 bases lining up with TRBD1. V lost 8 bases, J lost 3 bases, and 3 bases stayed unmatched. The CDR3 spans 13 residues. For the CDR3, the DNA is TGTGCCAGCCTCGGACAGGGGGACACTGAAGCTTTCTTT. Amino acid sequence: CASLGQGDTEAFF.

This clone showed up just a few times. The chain couples TRBV10-1 to TRBJ2-7, with a weak D call TRBD2 (6 bases). Trimming left V 6 bases short and J 5 bases short, with 14 bases between. The CDR3 length is 13 residues. CDR1 and CDR2 (germline): WNHNN, SYGVQD (reference sequence). The CDR3 spells CASSFSSADEQYF. The CDR3 nucleotides read TGCGCCAGCAGCTTCTCTAGCGCGGACGAGCAGTACTTC.

The genes are TRBV6-1 and TRBJ1-2; 7 positions agree with TRBD1. Germline V gives CDR1 MNHNS, CDR2 SASEGT. This CDR3 region has 13 residues. With V trimmed by 7 bases and J by 6 bases, 8 bases remained unmatched. CDR3 DNA sequence: TGTGCCAGCACCTTAGACAGGGTAAATGGCTACACCTTC. Its protein is CASTLDRVNGYTF.

This clone was counted between two and nine times. Compared with germline, one end of the junction differs, possibly owing to a read error. The rearrangement links TRBV10-2 to TRBJ1-2, with unresolved D. The CDR3 has 13 residues. Germline V lookup: CDR1 WSHSY, CDR2 SAAADI. In DNA form, the CDR3 reads TGCGCCAGCCTCCCCTCGCGCCGACATGGATACAACTTC. It translates to CASLPSRRHGYNF.

This clone is medium-sized. The CDR3 bases are TGTGCCACCAGCAGAGAGGTTCAGCAGGGAGTTAACTACGAGCAGTACTTC. Translated, it gives CATSREVQQGVNYEQYF. The V call is TRBV15, the J call TRBJ2-7; D tentatively reads TRBD1 or TRBD2 (5 bases each). Germline-derived CDR1 and CDR2 are LNHNV and YYDKDF (reference sequence). Trimming pared 0 bases from V and 3 bases from J, leaving 18 bases between. The CDR3 length is 17 residues.

The chain has TRBV20-1 and TRBJ1-6, with 10 nucleotides matching TRBD1. This CDR3 contains 13 residues. With 5 bases clipped from V and 10 bases from J, the junction kept 5 bases outside the gene matches. CDR1 is DFQATT and CDR2 is SNEGSKA in the germline V gene (reference sequence). CDR3 amino acids: CSALTGGGSPLHF. For the CDR3, the DNA is TGCAGTGCTCTGACAGGGGGCGGATCACCCCTCCACTTT.

This clone has a count of ten or more. The chain carries TRBV10-2 and TRBJ1-2; D is undetermined. The germline V gene has CDR1 WSHSY and CDR2 SAAADI. Deletions cut 0 bases from V and 4 bases from J, with 12 bases between. The CDR3 is made up of 15 amino acids. The CDR3 DNA follows: TGCGCCAGCAGTGAGTCGTTAGGGCAGCCCTATGGCTACACCTTC. This codes for CASSESLGQPYGYTF.

The chain couples TRBV27 to TRBJ2-5; 12 bases map to TRBD2. This CDR3 is 15 amino acids long. V lost 6 bases and J lost 2; bases outside the gene matches: 4. The germline V gene encodes CDR1 MNHEY and CDR2 SMNVEV (reference sequence). CDR3 loop: CASRRTSGKQETQYF. In nucleotides, the CDR3 is TGTGCCAGCAGACGGACTAGCGGGAAGCAAGAGACCCAGTACTTC.

In its sample, this clone is medium-sized. The V gene is TRBV4-1, the J gene TRBJ1-4; D possibly corresponds to TRBD1 (5 bases). The V end lost 4 bases, the J end lost 5 bases, and 17 bases lay between the germline ends. The CDR3 length is 16 residues. Germline-derived CDR1 and CDR2 are MGHRA and YSYEKL. CDR3 loop: CASSLGWGGENEKLFF. DNA for the CDR3: TGCGCCAGCAGCCTGGGGTGGGGAGGGGAGAATGAAAAACTGTTTTTT.